This TCR beta chain was identified during a study of cytomegalovirus exposure and HLA in healthy donors. Between the trimmed V and J ends, which lost 4 bases and 4 bases, there was a span of 11 bases. The germline gives CDR1 MNHEY, CDR2 SVGAGI. The CDR3 runs 14 residues. This clone was recorded only once. The PCR was carried out with 60 Vbeta primers and 13 Jbeta primers. The assay was immunoSEQ multiplex PCR, and TCRdb's table has in-frame clones only and misses some. The table includes roughly 240,000 clones, roughly 81% detected once. This TCR derives from a girl aged 2-9 years in good health and CMV-seronegative. Sequenced sample: PBMCs. The chain couples TRBV6-5 to TRBJ2-4; D may be TRBD2 (6 bases). CDR3 sequence (DNA): TGTGCCAGCAGTTCTTCCGGGGGTAAAAACATTCAGTACTTC. It is translated as CASSSSGGKNIQYF.